The 10 T cell receptor beta chains listed next were all sequenced from one sample in a study of blood T cell repertoires in COVID-19. The repertoire was sequenced with immunoSEQ multiplex PCR; TCRdb's copy has only in-frame clones and lacks some. The sample contains 85,000 to 100,000 clones, about 85% of which appear only once. The material sequenced was peripheral blood. Receptor source: a man between 60 and 75 years old with acute or convalescent COVID-19.

This sequence joins TRBV5-1 and TRBJ2-6; 7 bases map to TRBD2. With 2 bases clipped from V and 0 bases from J, the junction kept 8 bases outside the gene matches. The CDR3 runs to 18 residues. Germline V gene lookup returns CDR1 SGHRS and CDR2 YFSETQ. CDR3 coding DNA: TGCGCCAGCAGCTTAAGCCGCGGCGGGAGCTCTGGGGCCAACGTCCTGACTTTC. Translating it yields CASSLSRGGSSGANVLTF.

This clone was observed a single time. The J gene is TRBJ1-1, the V gene TRBV29-1; 9 positions agree with TRBD1. This CDR3 has 15 residues. J was trimmed by 5 bases and V by 6 bases; bases with no gene match: 13. Germline lookup yields CDR1 SQVTM and CDR2 ANQGSEA. CDR3: CSVLRGQGVWTEAFF. CDR3 nucleotide sequence: TGCAGCGTCCTCCGGGGACAGGGTGTCTGGACTGAAGCTTTCTTT.

The chain is built from TRBV27 and TRBJ2-5; D is possibly TRBD2 (6 bases). Trimming took 5 bases from V and 4 from J, leaving 11 bases between them. Germline V gives CDR1 MNHEY, CDR2 SMNVEV (reference sequence). CDR3 length: 13 residues. The CDR3 reads CASSPAAGETQYF. The CDR3 DNA reads as TGTGCCAGCAGTCCCGCAGCGGGAGAGACCCAGTACTTC.

Only a few counts were recorded for this clone. The chain combines TRBV30 with TRBJ2-3; a weak D match, TRBD1 (5 bases). The germline gives CDR1 GTSNPN, CDR2 SVGIG (reference sequence). The CDR3 sequence is 12 residues long. V lost 3 bases and J lost 5, with 9 bases in between. The CDR3 DNA is TGTGCCTGGAGACCAGGACAAGATACGCAGTATTTT. It is translated as CAWRPGQDTQYF.

The chain uses TRBV15 and TRBJ2-3; 7 positions match TRBD2. V shed 0 bases and J 2 bases; nucleotides not matched to a gene: 8. CDR3 length equals 17 residues. The germline gives CDR1 LNHNV, CDR2 YYDKDF (reference sequence). The CDR3 loop reads CATSRDATSVPTDTQYF. The CDR3 DNA reads as TGTGCCACCAGCAGAGATGCCACTAGCGTCCCCACAGATACGCAGTATTTT.

This clone was recorded once. This chain uses TRBV5-4 with TRBJ2-2, with 12 bases matching TRBD2. This CDR3 comprises 16 residues. Germline V gene sequence: CDR1 SGHNT, CDR2 YYREEE (reference sequence). V was clipped by 4 bases and J by 5 bases; unmatched bases: 6. DNA of the CDR3: TGTGCCAGCAGCGGTATGACTAGCGGGAGTACCGGGGAGCTGTTTTTT. Amino acids: CASSGMTSGSTGELFF.

Only a few counts were recorded for this clone. The sample has other DNA sequences that encode this CDR3 too. The chain recombines TRBV19 with TRBJ2-3, with 8 bases lining up with TRBD1. Germline V lookup: CDR1 LNHDA, CDR2 SQIVND (reference sequence). V lost 3 bases and J lost 4; bases outside the gene matches: 6. This CDR3 comprises 15 residues. For the CDR3, the DNA is TGTGCCAGTAGTATGCCCGGACAGGGCCCAGATACGCAGTATTTT. Translation gives CASSMPGQGPDTQYF.

The CDR3 sequence: CASSPPGQAYYGYTF. The CDR3 region has the DNA TGCGCCAGCAGCCCACCGGGACAGGCCTACTATGGCTACACCTTC. The V and J genes are TRBV5-1 and TRBJ1-2; the match to TRBD1 covers 8 bases. J was trimmed by 3 bases and V by 4 bases; bases with no gene match: 8. Germline CDR1 reads SGHRS; CDR2 reads YFSETQ. This CDR3 spans 15 amino acids.

V and J are TRBV30 and TRBJ1-2, with D possibly matching TRBD1 (5 bases). Germline CDR1 reads GTSNPN; CDR2 reads SVGIG (reference sequence). This CDR3 has 14 amino acids. Trimming left V 0 bases short and J 5 bases short, with 13 bases between. As DNA, the CDR3 is TGTGCCTGGAGTGTACTCGAGACAGCTTATGGCTACACCTTC. Encoded protein: CAWSVLETAYGYTF. The whole variable domain, filled in from reference TRBV30 and TRBJ1-2, reads SQTIHQWPATLVQPVGSPLSLECTVEGTSNPNLYWYRQAAGRGLQLLFYSVGIGQISSEVPQNLSASRPQDRQFILSSKKLLLSDSGFYLCAWSVLETAYGYTFGSGTRLTVV.

The chain carries TRBV15 and TRBJ1-1, with 7 bases that match TRBD1. The CDR3 length is 15 residues. Germline V CDR1 and CDR2: LNHNV, YYDKDF (reference sequence). The J segment lost 2 bases and the V segment lost 3 bases, leaving 6 bases of the junction unmatched. The CDR3 DNA reads as TGTGCCACCAGCAGGTGGGGACAGAGTAACACTGAAGCTTTCTTT. Translating gives CATSRWGQSNTEAFF.